The 28 T cell receptor beta chains presented below share a single source sample, sequenced in a study of tumor-infiltrating lymphocytes in primary liver carcinoma (dated by TCRdb to about 2017). TCRdb shows the sequencer as Illumina HiSeq 2500. Using a constant-region primer and ProtoScript II reverse transcriptase, TCRbeta-specific cDNA was reverse-transcribed from approximately 0.5 ug total RNA. Construction of the TCRbeta libraries relied on three nested rounds of multiplex PCR, following a slightly modified ARM-PCR procedure. The first two PCR rounds used multiplex TRBV1-TRBV30 forward primers with a Cbeta reverse primer, each for 10 to 11 cycles. The public reads were reprocessed in TCRdb via fastp at Q25 and MiXCR, keeping in-frame beta chains. Duplicate CDR3 protein sequences are folded into a single record with the most common DNA and genes. The sample table contains about 74,000 distinct CDR3 sequences; only one count was recorded for about 72% of them. The top ten clones comprise 28% of the sample.

Without any cell sorting, total RNA and DNA were extracted together from about 19-30 mg of bulk tissue using the AllPrep DNA/RNA mini kit. Sequencing was performed on liver tumor tissue from sampling region 4. The sample's cell subset or site label is to be understood as: tumor region T4, right-lateral pole. Receptors were obtained from a man aged 35 to 55 with primary liver carcinoma and hepatitis B virus infection.

This clonotype was detected ten times or more. This sequence joins TRBV6-6 and TRBJ2-2; 7 bases are a match to TRBD2. The germline gives CDR1 MNHNY, CDR2 SVGAGI (reference sequence). V shed 6 bases and J 4 bases; nucleotides not matched to a gene: 8. The CDR3 is 15 residues long. DNA of the CDR3: TGTGCCAGCAGCAGGGAGGGCGGGGGCACCGGGGAGCTGTTTTTT. It encodes CASSREGGGTGELFF.

Judged by abundance, this clonotype is large. Written as DNA, the CDR3 is TGTGCCAGCAGCTTAGCGGGGACAAAACAGTACTTC. Residues: CASSLAGTKQYF. V usage is TRBV11-1 and J usage is TRBJ2-7, with a weak D call TRBD1 (6 bases). V was cut by 0 bases and J by 10 bases, with 10 bases left in between. This CDR3 is 12 amino acids long. CDR1 and CDR2 from the germline V gene are SGHAT and FQDESV (reference sequence).

To note about this clonotype: No conserved phenylalanine or tryptophan ends this CDR3, so it is likely a read error. V gene TRBV12-3 or TRBV12-4 combines with J gene TRBJ1-5; 8 bases agree with TRBD1. The CDR3 is 15 residues long. The CDR3, as DNA: TGTGCCAGCAGTGGACAGGGAACCGGCAATCAGCCACAGCATTCT. It translates to CASSGQGTGNQPQHS.

Comments on this clonotype: At one boundary the junction diverges from the germline segment, which might be a read error. The chain has TRBV11-3 and TRBJ2-1; 7 nucleotides agree with TRBD2. CDR1 is SGHNT and CDR2 is YENEEA in the germline V gene. CDR3 length equals 16 residues. The CDR3 reads CDSSLGMSGIGNGQFF. CDR3 DNA: TGTGACAGCAGCCTAGGTATGAGCGGGATAGGGAATGGGCAGTTCTTC.

This clonotype was seen a few times. The J gene is TRBJ2-3, the V gene TRBV28; 7 bases are shared with TRBD2. V dropped 5 bases and J dropped 4; count of bases not matched to a gene: 15. From germline, CDR1 is MDHEN and CDR2 SYDVKM. This CDR3 is 17 amino acids long. The CDR3 region has the DNA TGTGCCAGCAGTCTAGGGGTTTCTAGCGGAGGGGCAGATACGCAGTATTTT. It codes for CASSLGVSSGGADTQYF.

Worth noting for this clonotype: A read error may produce the germline difference seen at one junction end. The V and J genes are TRBV10-2 and TRBJ2-1; maybe TRBD1 (6 bases). The CDR3 is 16 residues long. Germline CDR1 is WSHSY and CDR2 is SAAADI. CDR3 in amino acids: CASCDYAVGRGYEQFF. The CDR3 DNA reads as TGCGCCAGCTGTGATTATGCGGTGGGCAGGGGCTATGAGCAGTTCTTC.

This clonotype occurred a few times. V usage is TRBV11-1 and J usage is TRBJ2-3; D perhaps matches TRBD1 (5 bases). The CDR3 totals 15 residues. CDR1 is SGHAT and CDR2 is FQDESV in the germline V gene (reference sequence). Deletions cut 5 bases from V and 2 bases from J, with 14 bases between. The CDR3 region is CASSRGRYPTDTQYF. CDR3 coding DNA: TGTGCCAGCAGCAGGGGTCGCTACCCCACAGATACGCAGTATTTT.

This clonotype is judged large (0.1 to 1%). The chain has TRBV29-1 and TRBJ2-2, with 7 bases matching TRBD2. With 0 bases clipped from V and 6 bases from J, the junction kept 7 bases outside the gene matches. There are 15 residues in the CDR3. CDR1 and CDR2 (germline): SQVTM, ANQGSEA. CDR3 DNA sequence: TGCAGCGTTGAAGACGCCGCGGGAGCCCCCGGGGAGCTGTTTTTT. Its translation: CSVEDAAGAPGELFF.

In the case of this clonotype: A much larger clone sits a single nucleotide away, making a read error possible. This chain uses TRBV21-1 with TRBJ2-7; whether TRBD2, the table's D call, matches the DNA was not checked. TRBV21-1 constitutes a pseudogene. The CDR3 sequence is 15 residues long. CDR3: CASSKSGRPSYERYF. CDR3 nucleotide sequence: TGTGCCAGCAGCAAAAGCGGGAGGCCTTCTTACGAGCGGTACTTC.

J is TRBJ2-7 and V is TRBV6-5, with a tentative D call TRBD2 (6 bases). This CDR3 has 14 amino acids. V was pared by 6 bases and J by 7 bases, with 19 bases between. Germline V CDR1 and CDR2: MNHEY, SVGAGI. CDR3 residues: CASRETRSGYEQYF. CDR3 coding DNA: TGTGCCAGCAGGGAGACTAGATCGGGTTATGAGCAGTACTTC.

This clonotype was detected only once. At one of its ends the junction is not consistent with the germline gene, which may arise from a read error. V usage is TRBV6-5 and J usage is TRBJ1-2; 11 bases are shared with TRBD1. CDR3 length: 15 amino acids. The V gene's germline CDR1 is MNHEY and CDR2 SVGAGI. CDR3 loop: CARSAFWTGGYGYTF. The CDR3 nucleotides read TGTGCCAGGAGCGCTTTTTGGACAGGGGGCTATGGCTACACCTTT.

A note on this clonotype: A read error is possible here, since a much larger clone lies one base away. The chain couples TRBV30 to TRBJ2-1; TRBD2 matches at 9 bases. The germline gives CDR1 GTSNPN, CDR2 SVGIG (reference sequence). The CDR3 is 15 amino acids. V lost 5 bases to trimming and J lost 5 bases; unmatched junction nucleotides: 10. The CDR3: CAWVEAGGGHNEQFF. The CDR3 DNA follows: TGTGCCTGGGTCGAGGCGGGAGGGGGACACAATGAGCAGTTCTTC.

For this clonotype: The junction departs from the called germline gene at one end, perhaps through a read error. This chain connects TRBV29-1 to TRBJ1-1; the D gene is possibly TRBD1 (6 bases). This CDR3 region has 13 residues. The V gene's germline CDR1 is SQVTM and CDR2 ANQGSEA. The CDR3 reads CSAKRGTNTEVFF. The CDR3 DNA reads as TGCAGTGCAAAGAGGGGGACTAACACTGAAGTTTTCTTT.

Worth noting for this clonotype: The conserved phenylalanine or tryptophan normally closing the CDR3 is absent here, so this likely arose from a read error. No DNA is shown, since the ends of the CDR3 on it are uncertain; the CDR3 is the one TCRdb lists. The J gene is TRBJ2-7, the V gene TRBV11-2; TRBD2, the table's D call, lacks a check against the DNA. Inclusive of both ends, the CDR3 amounts to 15 amino acids. CDR1 SGHAT and CDR2 FQNNGV come from the germline V gene. The CDR3 loop reads CASNQYSGGGYEQYI.

Notes on this clonotype: One base away lies a much larger clone, so this may be a sequencing read error. This chain connects TRBV28 to TRBJ1-2; D call uncertain. The CDR3 has 11 residues. Germline CDR1 and CDR2: MDHEN and SYDVKM. CDR3 DNA: TGTACCAGCTCCAGACTATATGGCTACACCTTC. It codes for CTSSRLYGYTF.

The table lists this clonotype with a few counts. A much more abundant neighbour one base away suggests this may be a read error. The chain has TRBV6-5 and TRBJ2-5; TRBD1 aligns across 7 bases. CDR1 and CDR2 (germline): MNHEY, SVGAGI. CDR3 length: 17 residues. The CDR3 DNA is TGTACCAGCAGTTACTCGTTTTTTAGTCAGGGGGAAGAGACCCAGTACTTC. The encoded protein is CTSSYSFFSQGEETQYF.

As to this clonotype: Compared with germline, one end of the junction differs, possibly owing to a read error. The chain carries TRBV7-9 and TRBJ2-5; D is unresolved. In germline, CDR1 is SEHNR, CDR2 FQNEAQ (reference sequence). The CDR3 has 11 amino acids. The CDR3 here is CASSFSETRYF. In DNA, the CDR3 is TGTGCCAGCAGCTTTTCCGAGACCCGGTACTTC.

This clonotype was seen only once. A much larger clone is a single base away; this may be a read error. The chain combines TRBV2 with TRBJ2-7, with TRBD1 matching 7 bases. Germline V gene data show CDR1 as SNHLY and CDR2 as FYNNEI. The CDR3 consists of 13 residues. The CDR3: CASTGTVHYEQYF. The CDR3 DNA reads as TGTGCGAGCACCGGGACAGTTCACTACGAGCAGTACTTC.

The V call is TRBV12-3 or TRBV12-4, the J call TRBJ2-5; D is perhaps TRBD2 (7 bases). The CDR3 sequence is 14 residues long. Trimming stripped 5 bases from V and 4 bases from J, with 14 bases between. In DNA, the CDR3 is TGTGCCAGCAGTGGAGGGGGGGGATTAGAGACCCAGTACTTC. Translated: CASSGGGGLETQYF.

This clonotype came up once. At one of its ends the junction is not consistent with the germline gene, which may arise from a read error. This rearrangement joins TRBV11-1 to TRBJ2-3; D might be TRBD1 (6 bases). This CDR3 is 16 amino acids long. Germline CDR1 SGHAT, CDR2 FQDESV (reference sequence). The CDR3 loop reads CVSSRRGRYPTDAQYF. CDR3 DNA: TGTGTCAGCAGTCGCAGGGGTCGCTACCCCACAGATGCGCAGTATTTT.

This clonotype was seen ten or more times. The J gene is TRBJ2-7, the V gene TRBV6-5, with TRBD1 matching 8 bases. Trimming took 6 bases from V and 3 from J; bases not matched to a gene: 7. Looked up from germline, CDR1 is MNHEY and CDR2 is SVGAGI. The CDR3 runs to 14 residues. Written as DNA, the CDR3 is TGTGCCAGCAGCTCCACCGACAGGGGCTACGAGCAGTACTTC. Translation gives CASSSTDRGYEQYF.

In the case of this clonotype: A much larger clone differs from this one at a single base, so this may be a read error. The genes are TRBV12-5 and TRBJ2-1; 9 bases are a match to TRBD2. Germline V gene lookup returns CDR1 LGHNT and CDR2 FRNRAP. This CDR3 comprises 18 residues. Losses at the gene ends were 1 base for V and 6 bases for J; bases not matched to a gene: 13. The CDR3: CASGLGSGGFLTSNEQFF. The CDR3 nucleotides are TGTGCTAGTGGTTTGGGTAGCGGGGGTTTTCTTACCTCCAATGAGCAGTTCTTC.

Notes on this clonotype: The conserved phenylalanine or tryptophan normally closing the CDR3 is absent here, so this likely arose from a read error. This chain joins TRBV6-1 and TRBJ1-5, with 8 bases matching TRBD1. The CDR3 has 14 residues. Germline V lookup: CDR1 MNHNS, CDR2 SASEGT. CDR3 sequence reads: CAGSEAQGAQPQHI. CDR3 nucleotide sequence: TGTGCCGGCAGTGAAGCGCAGGGGGCCCAGCCCCAGCATATT.

On this clonotype itself: A much larger clone lies a single base off, so this may be a read error. This chain joins TRBV28 and TRBJ2-2, with a possible D match to TRBD2 (5 bases). The CDR3 is made up of 14 amino acids. Germline CDR1 MDHEN, CDR2 SYDVKM. V dropped 6 bases and J dropped 4 bases, with 12 bases sitting between them. The DNA for the CDR3 is TGTGCCAGCAGAAGCGGAGCGACCACCGGGGAGCTGTTTTTT. Its translation is CASRSGATTGELFF.

Concerning this clonotype: Mismatch with germline at one junction end may stem from a read error. The rearrangement joins TRBV11-2 to TRBJ2-7; 7 bases match TRBD2. The CDR3 length is 13 residues. The germline gives CDR1 SGHAT, CDR2 FQNNGV. The CDR3 DNA reads TGTCCCAGCAACTTAGCGGGCGGGGGATGGCAGTACTTC. Encoded protein: CPSNLAGGGWQYF.

Remarks on this clonotype: At one of its ends the junction is not consistent with the germline gene, which may arise from a read error. The gene calls are TRBV4-1 and TRBJ2-1; TRBD2 agrees at 8 bases. The germline gives CDR1 MGHRA, CDR2 YSYEKL. The CDR3 is 19 residues long. The chain's CDR3 is CAISQDRGTSGLLYNEQFF. As DNA, the CDR3 is TGCGCCATCAGCCAAGATAGGGGAACTAGCGGTCTTCTATATAATGAGCAGTTCTTC.

The chain is built from TRBV11-2 and TRBJ2-5, with D possibly being TRBD1 or TRBD2 (6 bases each). The germline V gene encodes CDR1 SGHAT and CDR2 FQNNGV. V was pared by 8 bases and J by 5 bases, with 18 bases between. CDR3 length equals 14 residues. This chain's CDR3 is CASGLTGPTETQYF. CDR3 sequence (DNA): TGTGCCAGCGGACTAACAGGGCCCACGGAGACCCAGTACTTC.

This clonotype was detected a few times. A much larger clone lies one base from this, so it may be a read error. This CDR3 is missing its conserved last phenylalanine or tryptophan, likely due to a read error. V gene TRBV6-5 combines with J gene TRBJ2-3, with D unclear. Germline-derived CDR1 and CDR2 are MNHEY and SVGAGI. Between the trimmed V and J ends, which lost 2 bases and 4 bases, there was a span of 10 bases. This CDR3 has 14 amino acids. The CDR3 loop reads CASSYDDSADTQYC. CDR3 DNA sequence: TGTGCCAGCAGTTACGACGATTCAGCAGATACGCAGTATTGT.